The 10 T cell receptor beta chains given below trace back to one sample, sequenced in a study of Ad26.COV2.S vaccination and SARS-CoV-2 variants. Treatment described: roughly 19 received Ad26.COV2.S at low or high dose, single or two shots; about 5 received placebo; per-sample allocation not given. The study sampled participants on day 63 after the first vaccine or placebo injection. Using immunoSEQ multiplex PCR, the repertoire was profiled, and TCRdb retains in-frame clones only, with some absent. The data contain roughly 400,000 clones, over 80% of them singletons. Source: peripheral blood, taken in a trial of Ad26.COV2.S vaccine versus placebo. The receptor set was obtained from a person aged 18-60 years who received the Ad26.COV2.S COVID-19 vaccine or a placebo.

The chain joins TRBV5-1 to TRBJ1-2; 10 positions agree with TRBD1. This CDR3 is 19 amino acids long. The V gene end was trimmed by 0 bases and the J gene end by 5 bases; junction bases not matched to a gene: 16. In germline, CDR1 is SGHRS, CDR2 YFSETQ. The CDR3 loop reads CASSLAVPALTDRGYGYTF. CDR3 DNA sequence: TGCGCCAGCAGCTTGGCCGTACCTGCCCTGACGGACAGGGGGTATGGCTACACCTTC.

The rearrangement joins TRBV30 to TRBJ1-2; D possibly corresponds to TRBD1 (6 bases). The V and J ends lost 4 bases and 4 bases respectively, with 19 bases between them. This CDR3 has 15 amino acids. CDR1 GTSNPN and CDR2 SVGIG come from the germline V gene (reference sequence). CDR3 in DNA: TGTGCCTGGAACGAGGGGGGGGCCCTCGTCTATGGCTACACCTTC. This sequence encodes CAWNEGGALVYGYTF. The variable domain in full, completed from reference TRBV30 and TRBJ1-2, reads SQTIHQWPATLVQPVGSPLSLECTVEGTSNPNLYWYRQAAGRGLQLLFYSVGIGQISSEVPQNLSASRPQDRQFILSSKKLLLSDSGFYLCAWNEGGALVYGYTFGSGTRLTVV.

This chain links TRBV9 with TRBJ2-5; 9 bases line up with TRBD2. Trimming took 4 bases from V and 5 from J; bases not matched to a gene: 9. Per the germline V gene, CDR1 is SGDLS and CDR2 is YYNGEE. The CDR3 consists of 15 residues. The CDR3 is CASSHPGLASETQYF. CDR3 nucleotides: TGTGCCAGCAGCCATCCCGGACTAGCGTCGGAGACCCAGTACTTC.

The chain uses TRBV5-6 and TRBJ1-2; tentatively, D is TRBD1 (5 bases). V was clipped by 1 base and J by 5 bases, with 9 bases between them. The CDR3 spans 13 residues. Germline values: CDR1 SGHDT, CDR2 YYEEEE. The CDR3 nucleotides read TGTGCCAGCAGCTTGTCGGGGCTATATGGCTACACCTTC. This gives the protein CASSLSGLYGYTF.

V gene TRBV30 combines with J gene TRBJ1-5; 9 bases match TRBD1. Germline V gene data show CDR1 as GTSNPN and CDR2 as SVGIG (reference sequence). This CDR3 spans 15 amino acids. V lost 0 bases to trimming and J lost 5 bases; unmatched junction nucleotides: 5. The CDR3 nucleotides are TGTGCCTGGAGTGTGACAGGGGGTAGGCATCAGCCCCAGCATTTT. Its protein is CAWSVTGGRHQPQHF.

The rearrangement links TRBV5-1 to TRBJ2-6; possible D gene TRBD1, 6 bases. V was clipped by 4 bases and J by 0 bases, with 11 bases between them. Germline CDR1 SGHRS, CDR2 YFSETQ. This CDR3 has 16 amino acids. The CDR3 nucleotides read TGCGCCAGCAGCCGGACAGAATTCTCTGGGGCCAACGTCCTGACTTTC. Its translation is CASSRTEFSGANVLTF.

The rearrangement links TRBV15 to TRBJ1-2, with TRBD1 identical over 10 bases. Germline assignment: CDR1 LNHNV and CDR2 YYDKDF (reference sequence). This CDR3 has 15 residues. Germline trimming cut 3 bases from V and 6 bases from J; bases unmatched to any gene: 7. Here the CDR3 reads CATSSVRQGADGYTF. CDR3 sequence (DNA): TGTGCCACCAGCAGTGTCCGACAGGGGGCCGATGGCTACACCTTC.

CDR3 residues: CASSQEPGGEKLFF. DNA of the CDR3: TGTGCCAGCAGCCAAGAGCCAGGGGGGGAAAAACTGTTTTTT. The chain uses TRBV3-1 (or the pseudogene TRBV3-2) and TRBJ1-4, with 7 bases fitting TRBD1. Looked up from germline, CDR1 is LGHDT and CDR2 is YNNKEL (reference sequence). With V trimmed by 0 bases and J by 8 bases, 3 bases remained unmatched. The CDR3 totals 14 residues.

This sequence joins TRBV5-1 and TRBJ2-7, with D tentatively TRBD2 (6 bases). CDR1 SGHRS and CDR2 YFSETQ come from the germline V gene. The CDR3 length is 12 residues. Trimming pared 3 bases from V and 9 bases from J, leaving 13 bases between. The CDR3 region has the DNA TGCGCCAGCAGCTCCGGGGGACTCGCGCAGTACTTC. It specifies CASSSGGLAQYF.

The rearrangement uses TRBV2 and TRBJ2-5; D uncertain. The V gene lost 6 bases and the J gene lost 4 bases, with 6 bases spanning the gap. The CDR3 loop spans 11 amino acids. Per germline, CDR1 SNHLY and CDR2 FYNNEI. CDR3 loop: CASRQRETQYF. CDR3 bases: TGTGCCAGCAGGCAGCGAGAGACCCAGTACTTC.